These 9 T cell receptor beta chains came from one sample sequenced in a study of cytomegalovirus exposure and HLA in healthy donors. Primers: 60 Vbeta forward and 13 Jbeta reverse. Produced via immunoSEQ multiplex PCR; TCRdb's table is partial and in-frame only. The sample yields 110,000 to 150,000 clones, around 9.7% seen once. Sequencing was done on a sample of PBMCs. The receptors stem from a man between 50 and 59 years old in good health and CMV-seronegative.

This clone was counted only a few times. Relative to the germline gene, one junction end is altered; a read error may explain this. The chain couples TRBV16 to TRBJ2-7; TRBD1 agrees at 10 bases. Germline V gene lookup returns CDR1 KGHSY and CDR2 FQNENV. The CDR3 is made up of 13 amino acids. The CDR3 bases are TGTGCCAGCAGCCAATCCGCCCGGACAGGGGGAGTTTTC. This codes for CASSQSARTGGVF.

The sample holds a few counts of this clone. Distinct nucleotide sequences in the sample also encode this CDR3. The chain combines TRBV6-5 with TRBJ2-7; the match to TRBD2 covers 7 bases. The CDR3 contains 15 residues. The ends lost 0 bases at V and 0 bases at J; junction bases unmatched: 2. Germline assignment: CDR1 MNHEY and CDR2 SVGAGI. CDR3 sequence (DNA): TGTGCCAGCAGTTACTCGCGGGGGAGCTCCTACGAGCAGTACTTC. Protein sequence: CASSYSRGSSYEQYF.

The chain is built from TRBV28 and TRBJ2-7, with 7 positions matching TRBD1. The germline gives CDR1 MDHEN, CDR2 SYDVKM. CDR3 length: 16 residues. The trim removed 7 bases at V and 1 base at J, leaving 13 bases unmatched. In DNA, the CDR3 is TGTGCCAGCACCCCGCCCAGGGGGATACGATCCTACGAGCAGTACTTC. It encodes CASTPPRGIRSYEQYF.

CDR3: CASSKLQETQYF. The CDR3 bases are TGTGCCAGTAGCAAGCTTCAAGAGACCCAGTACTTC. The chain combines TRBV19 with TRBJ2-5; D gene ambiguous. The V end lost 6 bases, the J end lost 2 bases, and 7 bases lay between the germline ends. Germline values: CDR1 LNHDA, CDR2 SQIVND (reference sequence). CDR3 length: 12 amino acids.

This clone was counted between two and nine times. The gene calls are TRBV11-3 and TRBJ1-1, with a possible D match to TRBD1 (6 bases). This CDR3 has 14 residues. Trimming removed 3 bases from V and 2 bases from J, with 10 bases in between. Per germline, CDR1 SGHNT and CDR2 YENEEA. The CDR3 nucleotides are TGTGCCAGCAGCTTCGGCAGGGGAAACACTGAAGCTTTCTTT. Translating it yields CASSFGRGNTEAFF.

The rearrangement uses TRBV6-5 and TRBJ2-3, with D unclear. V was trimmed by 5 bases and J by 4 bases, leaving 4 bases between them. CDR3 size: 11 residues. CDR1 MNHEY and CDR2 SVGAGI come from the germline V gene. The CDR3 region is CASSIADTQYF. CDR3 nucleotide sequence: TGTGCCAGCAGTATAGCAGATACGCAGTATTTT.

In its sample, this clone was seen a few times. This chain uses TRBV2 with TRBJ1-1; 9 positions match TRBD1. The V and J ends lost 8 bases and 3 bases, in that order; junction bases with no gene match: 4. Per germline, CDR1 SNHLY and CDR2 FYNNEI. The CDR3 has 13 amino acids. The CDR3 is CASSRQGDTEAFF. The CDR3 DNA reads TGTGCCAGCTCTCGACAGGGGGACACTGAAGCTTTCTTT.

There are a few counts of this clone. The chain employs TRBV6-6 and TRBJ2-7; 9 bases align to TRBD1. J gave up 5 bases and V 0 bases, and 5 bases lay outside the gene matches. The CDR3 is 15 amino acids. Germline loops: CDR1 MNHNY, CDR2 SVGAGI (reference sequence). In DNA form, the CDR3 reads TGTGCCAGCAGTTACTCCAGGGGACAGGGTCACGAGCAGTACTTC. The encoded protein is CASSYSRGQGHEQYF.

The chain links TRBV9 to TRBJ1-2; D possibly corresponds to TRBD1 (6 bases). The CDR3 has 16 residues. The V gene lost 4 bases and the J gene lost 1 base, with 17 bases spanning the gap. CDR1 is SGDLS and CDR2 is YYNGEE in the germline V gene. The CDR3 DNA reads TGTGCCAGCAGCAACGACAGGCAAGGTCTTAACTATGGCTACACCTTC. It yields the protein CASSNDRQGLNYGYTF.